Following are 13 T cell receptor beta chains from one sample sequenced in a study of blood T cells in healthy people across ages. Combining a sample-barcoded 5' primer with a J-beta primer mix, a second PCR ran for roughly 7 to 11 cycles. TCRdb redid the calling of the 5' RACE reads with MiXCR, one entry per CDR3 protein. Among about 570,000 distinct CDR3 sequences listed, about 26% were seen once. Sequencing was done on a sample of blood. The receptors come from a woman in her 70s in good health.

This clonotype occurred a few times. V and J are TRBV3-1 and TRBJ1-5, with unresolved D. The CDR3 consists of 15 residues. V lost 2 bases, J lost 2 bases, and 10 bases lay in between. The germline gives CDR1 LGHDT, CDR2 YNNKEL (reference sequence). The CDR3 protein is CASSQSGTGNQPQHF. The CDR3 nucleotides read TGTGCCAGCAGCCAAAGTGGAACGGGCAATCAGCCCCAGCATTTT.

This chain links TRBV7-6 with TRBJ2-7; TRBD2 matches 7 bases. CDR1 is SGHVS and CDR2 is FNYEAQ in the germline V gene. The CDR3 spans 15 residues. V was pared by 5 bases and J by 2 bases, with 9 bases of the junction left unmatched. The CDR3 DNA reads as TGTGCCAGCAGCCCTGGGGGAGGGACGACCTACGAGCAGTACTTC. This codes for CASSPGGGTTYEQYF. The variable domain in full, completed from reference TRBV7-6 and TRBJ2-7, reads GAGVSQSPRYKVTKRGQDVALRCDPISGHVSLYWYRQALGQGPEFLTYFNYEAQQDKSGLPNDRFSAERPEGSISTLTIQRTEQRDSAMYRCASSPGGGTTYEQYFGPGTRLTVT.

This clonotype was counted between two and nine times. The V call is TRBV29-1, the J call TRBJ1-4; tentative D call: TRBD1 (6 bases). This CDR3 region has 14 residues. Germline CDR1 reads SQVTM; CDR2 reads ANQGSEA. Trimming took off 7 bases at V and 8 bases at J, with 20 bases between the two ends. The CDR3 region is CSARRSTGKEKLFF. The CDR3 bases are TGCAGCGCCAGAAGGTCTACAGGGAAGGAAAAACTGTTTTTT.

This sequence joins TRBV11-2 and TRBJ2-5; D is possibly TRBD1 (6 bases). The J call is doubtful: the DNA matches TRBJ2-1 better. Per the germline V gene, CDR1 is SGHAT and CDR2 is FQNNGV. There are 15 residues in the CDR3. CDR3 protein: CASNLGTQTNNEQFF. The CDR3 nucleotides read TGTGCCAGCAACCTCGGGACACAAACGAACAATGAGCAGTTCTTC.

The chain uses TRBV5-1 and TRBJ2-1, with D possibly TRBD2 on 7 matching bases. The CDR3 is 14 residues long. From germline, CDR1 is SGHRS and CDR2 YFSETQ. V was trimmed by 6 bases and J by 5 bases, leaving 15 bases between them. The CDR3 coding sequence is TGCGCCAGCATCGCGGGGGCTGGAAACAATGAGCAGTTCTTC. Its translation: CASIAGAGNNEQFF.

The chain carries TRBV29-1 and TRBJ2-5; D unclear. Germline CDR1 is SQVTM and CDR2 is ANQGSEA. This CDR3 contains 11 residues. V lost 3 bases, J lost 5 bases, and 7 bases lay in between. The CDR3 protein is CSVEDEETQYF. CDR3 bases: TGCAGCGTTGAGGATGAGGAGACCCAGTACTTC.

This clonotype was counted only a few times. The rearrangement joins TRBV29-1 to TRBJ2-3; 8 bases are shared with TRBD1. Germline lookup yields CDR1 SQVTM and CDR2 ANQGSEA. V was pared by 1 base and J by 2 bases, with 2 bases of the junction left unmatched. The CDR3 loop spans 14 amino acids. The CDR3 sequence: CSVEGDRYTDTQYF. The CDR3 region has the DNA TGCAGCGTTGAAGGGGACAGGTACACAGATACGCAGTATTTT.

This clonotype came up a few times. V is TRBV25-1 and J is TRBJ2-5, with TRBD2 as a possible D gene (5 bases). This CDR3 comprises 13 residues. From germline, CDR1 is MGHDK and CDR2 SYGVNS. Trimming took 8 bases from V and 1 from J, leaving 11 bases between them. CDR3 DNA: TGTGCCAGCGCCCTAGGAGGCCAAGAGACCCAGTACTTC. It yields the protein CASALGGQETQYF. The entire variable domain, with the rest obtained from reference TRBV25-1 and TRBJ2-5, is as follows: EADIYQTPRYLVIGTGKKITLECSQTMGHDKMYWYQQDPGMELHLIHYSYGVNSTEKGDLSSESTVSRIRTEHFPLTLESARPSHTSQYLCASALGGQETQYFGPGTRLLVL.

This rearrangement joins TRBV14 to TRBJ2-1; D unclear. The J call may be mistaken, given a closer DNA end match to TRBJ2-5. Germline V CDR1 and CDR2: SGHDN, FVKESK. The CDR3 covers 16 residues. CDR3 sequence: CASSQGPDGRFGTQYF. The DNA for the CDR3 is TGTGCCAGCAGCCAAGGTCCGGACGGACGCTTCGGGACCCAGTACTTC.

CDR3 nucleotides: TGCGCCAGCAGCTCAGGACAGGGGCAAAGTTCTTTCTCCGGAAACACCATATATTTT. Amino acid sequence: CASSSGQGQSSFSGNTIYF. The chain has TRBV5-1 and TRBJ1-3; 9 nucleotides align to TRBD1. The V and J ends lost 3 bases and 4 bases, in that order; junction bases with no gene match: 17. CDR1 is SGHRS and CDR2 is YFSETQ in the germline V gene. The CDR3 totals 19 residues. Looking up the rest from reference TRBV5-1 and TRBJ1-3 gives the full variable domain: KAGVTQTPRYLIKTRGQQVTLSCSPISGHRSVSWYQQTPGQGLQFLFEYFSETQRNKGNFPGRFSGRQFSNSRSEMNVSTLELGDSALYLCASSSGQGQSSFSGNTIYFGEGSWLTVV.

This chain connects TRBV5-6 to TRBJ2-1; 9 nucleotides match TRBD1. The germline gives CDR1 SGHDT, CDR2 YYEEEE. J gave up 7 bases and V 3 bases, and 5 bases lay outside the gene matches. This CDR3 comprises 14 residues. CDR3 nucleotide sequence: TGTGCCAGCAGCTCCGGACAGGGGAGGAATGAGCAGTTCTTC. This encodes CASSSGQGRNEQFF.

The gene calls are TRBV11-1 and TRBJ2-1; tentatively, D is TRBD2 (6 bases). Germline loops: CDR1 SGHAT, CDR2 FQDESV (reference sequence). The V end was cut by 4 bases, the J end by 1 base, with 14 bases between. This CDR3 has 16 amino acids. This CDR3 is CASSWSAGTSYNEQFF. The DNA of the CDR3 is TGTGCCAGCAGCTGGTCGGCGGGGACTTCCTACAATGAGCAGTTCTTC.

The chain couples TRBV7-2 to TRBJ2-5; 9 positions match TRBD2. Judging by the DNA end, TRBJ2-7 fits better; the J call may be wrong. Germline V gene data show CDR1 as SGHTA and CDR2 as FQGNSA. CDR3 length equals 15 residues. The CDR3 bases are TGTGCCAGCAGCGTTACTAGCGGGCCCTTCAACGAGCAGTACTTC. It is translated as CASSVTSGPFNEQYF.